Listed below are T cell receptor beta chains from one sample, sequenced in a study of blood T cell repertoires in COVID-19. Measured with immunoSEQ multiplex PCR; TCRdb has only the in-frame clones, and not every one. The sample lists a few hundred thousand clones, roughly 87% occurring once. The material sequenced was peripheral blood. All receptors come from a woman between 40 and 55 years old who had recovered from COVID-19. CDR3s include the opening cysteine and the closing phenylalanine or tryptophan. The D gene is left open where the match is weak. Clone size is given for some rows only: seen once, a few or many times, or a class if the clone is expanded.

abundance,v_gene,j_gene,d_gene,CDR3nt,CDR3aa
-,TRBV11-3,TRBJ2-3,-,TGTGCCCCCCGCCGGGGGTCCACAGATACGCAGTATTTT,CAPRRGSTDTQYF
-,TRBV6-5,TRBJ2-7,-,TGTGCCAGCAGTTTACTAGACTCCTACGAGCAGTACTTC,CASSLLDSYEQYF
-,TRBV5-1,TRBJ2-6,-,TGCGCCAGCAGCTTTTCGGGCTCTGGGGCCAACGTCCTGACTTTC,CASSFSGSGANVLTF
few,TRBV6-5,TRBJ1-1,TRBD1,TGTGCCAGCAGTACTGACAGGGGAGGGACTGAAGCTTTCTTT,CASSTDRGGTEAFF
-,TRBV10-2,TRBJ2-1,TRBD2,TGCGCCAGCAGCCCCACTAGCGGGGCATACAATGAGCAGTTCTTC,CASSPTSGAYNEQFF
-,TRBV2,TRBJ2-1,TRBD2,TGTGCCAGCAACCCTAGCGGGGTTTATTACAATGAGCAGTTCTTC,CASNPSGVYYNEQFF
-,TRBV7-9,TRBJ2-1,TRBD2,TGTGCCAGCAGCTTGGGTCTAGCGGGGGTGATCTTC,CASSLGLAGVIF
few,TRBV12-3/TRBV12-4,TRBJ1-2,-,TGTGCCAGCAGCCGGTATGGCTACACCTTC,CASSRYGYTF
-,TRBV18,TRBJ2-2,TRBD2,TGTGCCAGCTCACGGGTCTCTAGCGGGTACCGGTCCGGGGAGCTGTTTTTT,CASSRVSSGYRSGELFF
-,TRBV28,TRBJ1-1,TRBD1,TGTGCCAGCAGACTCGGGACAGGGCTGACTGAAGCTTTCTTT,CASRLGTGLTEAFF
-,TRBV4-3,TRBJ2-2,-,TGCGCCAGCAGCCAAGAAGTGTGGAGTTCTGGGAACACCGGGGAGCTGTTTTTT,CASSQEVWSSGNTGELFF
-,TRBV30,TRBJ1-1,-,TGTGCCTGGAGTACTCCTACAAGAGGAAACACTGAAGCTTTCTTT,CAWSTPTRGNTEAFF
-,TRBV4-1,TRBJ2-3,TRBD2,TGCGCCAGCAGCTTCCACAGTAGCGGGGGGGCAGGAGATACGCAGTATTTT,CASSFHSSGGAGDTQYF
-,TRBV30,TRBJ2-5,-,TGTGCCTGGAGCGGGGTCCAAGAGACCCAGTACTTC,CAWSGVQETQYF
-,TRBV19,TRBJ2-1,-,TGTGCCAGTAAGGGGGACTACAATGAGCAGTTCTTC,CASKGDYNEQFF
-,TRBV6-1,TRBJ2-4,-,TGTGCCAGCAGTGACCCCCAGGGGACCGGAGCCAAAAACATTCAGTACTTC,CASSDPQGTGAKNIQYF
-,TRBV25-1,TRBJ2-3,TRBD1,TGTGCCAGCAGTCCCGGGACAGTCACAGATACGCAGTATTTT,CASSPGTVTDTQYF
-,TRBV2,TRBJ1-5,-,TGTGCCAGCAGTGAAGAACAGGGAGGCAATCAGCCCCAGCATTTT,CASSEEQGGNQPQHF
-,TRBV7-9,TRBJ2-1,TRBD2,TGTGCCAGCAGCTTAAAGGGACTAGCGGGAACTTACAATGAGCAGTTCTTC,CASSLKGLAGTYNEQFF
-,TRBV5-4,TRBJ2-3,TRBD2,TGTGCCAGCAGCTTAAGCGGGGCAGGAGATACGCAGTATTTT,CASSLSGAGDTQYF
-,TRBV11-3,TRBJ2-3,-,TGTGCCAGCAGCCCTGGACAGTCCAGCACAGATACGCAGTATTTT,CASSPGQSSTDTQYF
few,TRBV7-9,TRBJ1-2,TRBD1,TGTGCCAGCAGCGCGGACAGGGAGGGGAACTATGGCTACACCTTC,CASSADREGNYGYTF
-,TRBV2,TRBJ1-5,TRBD1,TGTGCCAGCAGTGAACAGGGGGCCTCTCAGCCCCAGCATTTT,CASSEQGASQPQHF
few,TRBV4-1,TRBJ1-6,-,TGCGCCAGCAGCCAAGAAGGCAGGGAAAATTCACCCCTCCACTTT,CASSQEGRENSPLHF
once,TRBV19,TRBJ1-2,-,TGTGCCAGTAGGAGTTCGGGACTACCTAACTATGGCTACACCTTC,CASRSSGLPNYGYTF
once,TRBV6-5,TRBJ2-4,TRBD2,TGTGCCAGCAGTTACTCGGGTAGCGGGAGTATGCCGTACTTC,CASSYSGSGSMPYF
-,TRBV12-3/TRBV12-4,TRBJ1-5,-,TGTGCCAGCAGACAGGGTAGCAATCAGCCCCAGCATTTT,CASRQGSNQPQHF
-,TRBV9,TRBJ2-1,TRBD1,TGTGCCAGCACCCTAGGGACAGGAGATTACAATGAGCAGTTCTTC,CASTLGTGDYNEQFF
-,TRBV4-2,TRBJ2-5,TRBD2,TGTGCCAGCAGCCAAGAAGTGGGGGGGGAGACCCAGTACTTC,CASSQEVGGETQYF
-,TRBV20-1,TRBJ1-1,TRBD1,TGCAGTGCTAGTAAACAGGGGATGACTGAAGCTTTCTTT,CSASKQGMTEAFF